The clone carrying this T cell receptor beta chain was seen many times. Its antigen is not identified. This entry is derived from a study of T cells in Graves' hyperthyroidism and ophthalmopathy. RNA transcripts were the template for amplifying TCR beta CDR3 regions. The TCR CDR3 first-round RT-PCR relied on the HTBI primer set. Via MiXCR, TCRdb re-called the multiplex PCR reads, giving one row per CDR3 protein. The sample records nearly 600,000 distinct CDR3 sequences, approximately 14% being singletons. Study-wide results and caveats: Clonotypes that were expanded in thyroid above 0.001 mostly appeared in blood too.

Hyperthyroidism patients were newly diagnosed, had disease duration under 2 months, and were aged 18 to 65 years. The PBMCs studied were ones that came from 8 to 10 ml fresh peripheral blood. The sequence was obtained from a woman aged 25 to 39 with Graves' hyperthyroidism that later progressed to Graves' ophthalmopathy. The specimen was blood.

CDR3 coding DNA: TGTGCCATCAGGAGGGAGAGGGCGGAGGAGACCCAGTACTTC. This translates into CAIRRERAEETQYF. V and J are TRBV10-3 and TRBJ2-5, with a tentative D call TRBD2 (5 bases). Trimming stripped 6 bases from V and 5 bases from J, with 16 bases between. The CDR3 is made up of 14 amino acids. CDR1 is ENHRY, CDR2 SYGVKD, per germline.